This T cell receptor (beta chain) was captured in a study of spatial heterogeneity in lung cancer. Study details: Counts of TCR transcripts in tumor regions tracked strongly with a T cell module score that came from matched bulk RNA-seq. Broader study findings: Within tumors, counts of expanded alpha and beta TCRs tracked tumor mutation counts.

Each TCR cDNA molecule bore a unique molecular identifier. TCRdb passed the 5' RACE reads through MiXCR, listing each CDR3 protein once. This table holds 5,500 to 7,500 distinct CDR3 sequences, around 3.2% found once. This clonotype is deemed medium-sized. The antigen remains unidentified. Germline CDR1 is MNHEY and CDR2 is SVGAGI. Trimming at V came to 2 bases and at J to 8 bases, leaving 11 bases not matched to a gene. This CDR3 has 16 residues. Time point of the sample: sample taken at primary tumor resection. The study sequenced unsorted whole RNA from tumor, nontumor lung or frozen PBMC. J is TRBJ2-1 and V is TRBV6-5; 8 bases line up with TRBD1. The origin of this receptor is a male donor with early-stage non-small cell lung cancer. The sample here was lung tumor tissue, taken at surgery. The CDR3 here is CASSYEGTGGMDEQFF. The CDR3, as DNA: TGTGCCAGCAGTTACGAGGGGACAGGTGGAATGGATGAGCAGTTCTTC.